The 4 T cell receptor beta chains reported below all come from one sample, sequenced in a study of follicular helper T cells after annual influenza vaccination. Time point in this sample: 2014-2015 season, pre-vaccination. Only in-frame clones appear in the TCRdb table, and some are missing; sequencing was by immunoSEQ multiplex PCR. The table records approximately 10,000 clones, about 80% of them present only once. The specimen comprised CXCR5+ CD38- circulating T follicular helper cells from blood, sampled on the day of influenza vaccination. Sample subset: circulating Tfh, non-naive CD4+CXCR5+PD-1+ (ICOS+CD38+ or ICOS-CD38-). The receptors originated from an adult who received the influenza vaccine.

The rearrangement links TRBV6-5 to TRBJ1-5, with 7 bases identical to TRBD1. With V trimmed by 5 bases and J by 2 bases, 0 bases remained unmatched. This CDR3 contains 13 residues. The germline V gene encodes CDR1 MNHEY and CDR2 SVGAGI. The CDR3 sequence is CASSDRGNQPQHF. The CDR3 DNA follows: TGTGCCAGCAGTGACAGGGGCAATCAGCCCCAGCATTTT.

The gene calls are TRBV5-6 and TRBJ1-2, with no clear D. V was trimmed by 1 base and J by 8 bases, leaving 9 bases between them. This CDR3 is built from 12 residues. Germline loops: CDR1 SGHDT, CDR2 YYEEEE. In DNA form, the CDR3 reads TGTGCCAGCAGCTTGAGGAATAGGGGCTACACCTTC. It translates to CASSLRNRGYTF.

This rearrangement joins TRBV30 to TRBJ2-5; 16 bases line up with TRBD2. This CDR3 comprises 15 residues. Looked up from germline, CDR1 is GTSNPN and CDR2 is SVGIG (reference sequence). V lost 3 bases to trimming and J lost 7 bases; unmatched junction nucleotides: 5. The CDR3: CAWRGGLAGGGTQYF. CDR3 bases: TGTGCCTGGAGAGGGGGACTAGCGGGAGGGGGGACCCAGTACTTC.

The J gene is TRBJ2-3, the V gene TRBV10-1, with D possibly being TRBD2 (5 bases). V lost 4 bases to trimming and J lost 0 bases, with 5 bases between them. Per germline, CDR1 WNHNN and CDR2 SYGVQD (reference sequence). CDR3 length: 13 residues. For the CDR3, the DNA is TGCGCCAGCAGTGGGACTAGCACAGATACGCAGTATTTT. Its protein is CASSGTSTDTQYF.